This T cell receptor beta chain was found in a study of blood T cell repertoires in COVID-19. Using immunoSEQ multiplex PCR, the repertoire was profiled, and TCRdb retains in-frame clones only, with some absent. Among about 300,000 clones listed, around 88% were seen once. The sample holds one count of this clone. This clonotype was sampled from a woman between 45 and 60 years old with acute or convalescent COVID-19. Sequenced input: peripheral blood.

CDR3 amino acids: CASSQDTGRANTIYF. The CDR3 bases are TGTGCCAGCAGCCAAGATACGGGTCGTGCGAACACCATATATTTT. The chain is built from TRBV4-2 and TRBJ1-3; D remains unclear. The germline V gene has CDR1 LGHNA and CDR2 YNFKEQ. This CDR3 contains 15 residues. V gave up 0 bases and J gave up 7 bases, with 13 bases separating them.